The TCR beta chain described here comes from a study of shared clonotypes between healthy human individuals. From germline, CDR1 is GTSNPN and CDR2 SVGIG (reference sequence). There are 12 residues in the CDR3. With V trimmed by 1 base and J by 8 bases, 4 bases remained unmatched. As concerns this clone: Other DNA sequences of this sample code for an identical CDR3.

Generated by immunoSEQ multiplex PCR, the TCRdb table keeps only in-frame clones and is missing some. The sample lists more than 1,200,000 clones, approximately 98.5% occurring once. The receptor comes from a man aged 25-45 years in good health. The genes are TRBV30 and TRBJ1-2, with 7 positions matching TRBD1. The specimen was naive CD4+ T cells sorted from blood. Subset given: CD45RA+ positively selected. The CDR3 spells CAWSGQGYGYTF. CDR3 in DNA: TGTGCCTGGAGTGGACAGGGATACGGCTACACCTTC.